The T cell receptor (beta chain) described here comes from a study of Ad26.COV2.S vaccination and SARS-CoV-2 variants. Method: immunoSEQ multiplex PCR; TCRdb's copy keeps in-frame clones and lacks some. The sample holds 380,000 or so clones; 75% to 90% are singletons and the top ten take 9.5% to 12%. Indicated treatment: about 20 received Ad26.COV2.S at low or high dose, single or two shots; about 5 received placebo; per-sample allocation not given. Sampling took place 63 days after the first vaccine or placebo injection. Germline values: CDR1 MNHEY, CDR2 SMNVEV (reference sequence). The CDR3 runs to 14 residues. Unmatched junction bases numbered 3, after V lost 8 bases and J lost 2 bases. In this sample, this clone turned up once.

The material sequenced was peripheral blood, taken in a trial of Ad26.COV2.S vaccine versus placebo. V usage is TRBV27 and J usage is TRBJ2-3, with 11 bases fitting TRBD2. This receptor was identified in a person aged 18-65 years who received the Ad26.COV2.S COVID-19 vaccine or a placebo. The DNA of the CDR3 is TGTGCCAGCTGGGGACTAGCGGTCACAGATACGCAGTATTTT. It yields the protein CASWGLAVTDTQYF.